One and the same sample provided the 25 T cell receptor beta chains below, sequenced in a study of CD8 T cells in ankylosing spondylitis (dated by TCRdb to 2016 to 2017). The protocol used for the library was 5' RACE. The sample was run on an Illumina HiSeq 2500. In-frame beta chains were kept once TCRdb had trimmed the public reads at Q25 with fastp and called clones with MiXCR. Rows with a matching CDR3 protein are joined into one entry that keeps the most common DNA and genes. This sample has 380,000 or so distinct CDR3 sequences in its table, and 20% of those were observed once. Around 14% of the sample goes to the ten largest clones. The sequenced sample was blood, either unsorted or a sorted T cell fraction (not recorded which). The receptors were sampled from a male donor with ankylosing spondylitis or in good health (not recorded which).

This clonotype was detected a few times. The chain is built from TRBV7-9 and TRBJ2-3; 11 nucleotides align to TRBD2. Germline V lookup: CDR1 SEHNR, CDR2 FQNEAQ (reference sequence). This CDR3 has 16 amino acids. V lost 5 bases and J lost 2; bases outside the gene matches: 6. As DNA, the CDR3 is TGTGCCAGCAGCCAGGGACTAGCGGCGCCCACAGATACGCAGTATTTT. Translating gives CASSQGLAAPTDTQYF.

The rearrangement uses TRBV29-1 and TRBJ2-7; 10 nucleotides match TRBD1. This CDR3 region has 11 residues. CDR1 is SQVTM and CDR2 is ANQGSEA in the germline V gene. V lost 8 bases and J lost 7; bases outside the gene matches: 5. The CDR3 here is CSMDRGGEQYF. The CDR3 bases are TGCAGCATGGACAGGGGGGGGGAGCAGTACTTC.

CDR3 in DNA: TGTGCCCCAAGGGGGGATAACACCGGGGAGCTGTTTTTT. This encodes CAPRGDNTGELFF. The genes are TRBV7-2 and TRBJ2-2; possibly TRBD1 or TRBD2 for D (6 bases each). The CDR3 contains 13 residues. Germline-derived CDR1 and CDR2 are SGHTA and FQGNSA. V lost 11 bases and J 2 bases, leaving 12 bases between the germline ends.

The genes are TRBV27 and TRBJ2-7, with D possibly matching TRBD2 (6 bases). Trimming left V 2 bases short and J 3 bases short, with 14 bases between. The CDR3 totals 15 residues. The V gene's germline CDR1 is MNHEY and CDR2 SMNVEV (reference sequence). Here the CDR3 reads CASSLASGELYEQYF. In DNA, the CDR3 is TGTGCCAGCAGTTTAGCCTCGGGGGAGCTCTACGAGCAGTACTTC.

This clonotype was seen ten or more times. The V call is TRBV12-3 or TRBV12-4, the J call TRBJ1-1; no reliable D call. V was cut by 2 bases and J by 0 bases, with 4 bases left in between. CDR3 length: 13 residues. The CDR3 DNA follows: TGTGCCAGCAGTTTATTCGTGAACACTGAAGCTTTCTTT. It yields the protein CASSLFVNTEAFF.

The chain carries TRBV28 and TRBJ2-7, with 8 nucleotides matching TRBD1. V was clipped by 6 bases and J by 3 bases; unmatched bases: 7. CDR1 is MDHEN and CDR2 is SYDVKM in the germline V gene. The CDR3 extends over 14 amino acids. CDR3 coding DNA: TGTGCCAGCAGCCCCTTGGGACAGGACTACGAGCAGTACTTC. Translation gives CASSPLGQDYEQYF.

This clonotype occurred a few times. The chain has TRBV12-5 and TRBJ2-5, with 11 nucleotides matching TRBD2. The junction had 6 bases not matched to a gene; V was cut back by 5 bases and J by 1 base. CDR1 is LGHNT, CDR2 FRNRAP, per germline. This CDR3 region has 16 residues. For the CDR3, the DNA is TGTGCTAGTGGTCCTGATAGCGGGGGGGTCCAAGAGACCCAGTACTTC. As protein: CASGPDSGGVQETQYF.

This chain joins TRBV27 and TRBJ2-2, with TRBD1 matching over 10 bases. The CDR3 spans 17 residues. The junction had 11 bases not matched to a gene; V was cut back by 3 bases and J by 7 bases. CDR1 MNHEY and CDR2 SMNVEV come from the germline V gene (reference sequence). This chain's CDR3 is CASSFSRQGAAGGELFF. The CDR3 nucleotides read TGTGCCAGCAGTTTCTCCCGACAGGGGGCGGCCGGCGGGGAGCTGTTTTTT.

The chain has TRBV30 and TRBJ2-1; perhaps TRBD1 as D (6 bases). Per germline, CDR1 GTSNPN and CDR2 SVGIG (reference sequence). The CDR3 has 13 amino acids. V was cut by 5 bases and J by 0 bases, with 8 bases left in between. CDR3: CAWDRSSYNEQFF. For the CDR3, the DNA is TGTGCCTGGGACAGGAGCTCCTACAATGAGCAGTTCTTC.

This clonotype was counted between two and nine times. V usage is TRBV12-3 or TRBV12-4 and J usage is TRBJ2-5; TRBD1 matches 9 bases. With V trimmed by 6 bases and J by 1 base, 9 bases remained unmatched. The CDR3 consists of 16 residues. DNA of the CDR3: TGTGCCAGCAGCCCATGGACAGGGGTTTCCCAAGAGACCCAGTACTTC. Its translation is CASSPWTGVSQETQYF.

This clonotype was detected only a few times. The chain links TRBV7-7 to TRBJ2-7; either TRBD1 or TRBD2 may fit D (5 bases each). The germline CDR1 and CDR2 sequences are SSHAT and FNYEAQ (reference sequence). V was shortened by 1 base and J by 5 bases, with 12 bases between the two germline ends. The CDR3 consists of 14 residues. CDR3 DNA: TGTGCCAGCAGCTTAGGAGGGGCAGGGAACGAGCAGTACTTC. Residues: CASSLGGAGNEQYF.

V is TRBV5-5 and J is TRBJ2-3, with D perhaps matching TRBD1 or TRBD2 (5 bases each). CDR3 length equals 15 residues. Trimming shortened V by 4 bases and J by 2 bases, and 14 bases separated the two germline ends. Per germline, CDR1 SGHKS and CDR2 YYEKEE (reference sequence). The CDR3 loop is CASSPGTSITDTQYF. Here the CDR3 DNA reads TGTGCCAGCAGCCCGGGGACCTCAATCACAGATACGCAGTATTTT.

This clonotype was detected a few times. This chain links TRBV7-6 with TRBJ2-3; TRBD2 agrees at 7 bases. Germline CDR1 and CDR2: SGHVS and FNYEAQ. This CDR3 spans 18 amino acids. The trim removed 5 bases at V and 0 bases at J, leaving 14 bases unmatched. The DNA for the CDR3 is TGTGCCAGCAGCACCAGCCGGGACTACCTTTCTAGCACAGATACGCAGTATTTT. Translating gives CASSTSRDYLSSTDTQYF.

This clonotype was recorded a few times. V gene TRBV21-1 combines with J gene TRBJ2-1; TRBD2, as called in the table, went unchecked against the DNA. TRBV21-1 is a documented pseudogene. The CDR3 is 17 residues long. Here the CDR3 DNA reads TGTGCCAGCATCCCCAATGGAGGAGAAGGCTCCTACAATGAGCAGTTCTTC. Its protein is CASIPNGGEGSYNEQFF.

The chain has TRBV12-3 or TRBV12-4 and TRBJ2-7, with D maybe TRBD2 (6 bases). The CDR3 runs to 14 residues. The V end was cut by 4 bases, the J end by 4 bases, with 14 bases between. The CDR3 loop reads CASSSGTGEYEQYF. CDR3 DNA: TGTGCCAGCAGTTCTGGGACGGGGGAATACGAGCAGTACTTC.

The CDR3, as DNA: TGTGCCAGCAGCTTTAATGGTCTAGCGGCAAGATACGAGCAGTACTTC. Its translation is CASSFNGLAARYEQYF. This rearrangement joins TRBV5-5 to TRBJ2-7; 7 bases fit TRBD2. Germline CDR1 is SGHKS and CDR2 is YYEKEE (reference sequence). This CDR3 comprises 16 residues. The junction had 12 bases not matched to a gene; V was cut back by 2 bases and J by 4 bases.

This clonotype was detected only a few times. The chain is built from TRBV20-1 and TRBJ1-5; perhaps TRBD1 as D (6 bases). Germline loops: CDR1 DFQATT, CDR2 SNEGSKA (reference sequence). Between the trimmed V and J ends, which lost 0 bases and 1 base, there was a span of 16 bases. The CDR3 is made up of 17 amino acids. CDR3 sequence reads: CSARDWLQGLSNQPQHF. The CDR3 bases are TGCAGTGCTAGAGATTGGCTCCAGGGGTTGAGCAATCAGCCCCAGCATTTT.

This clonotype was observed a handful of times. V usage is TRBV10-3 and J usage is TRBJ2-5; D is uncertain. Germline values: CDR1 ENHRY, CDR2 SYGVKD. The V and J ends lost 2 bases and 1 base respectively, with 11 bases between them. There are 15 residues in the CDR3. The CDR3 sequence is CAISERVGGQETQYF. DNA of the CDR3: TGTGCCATCAGTGAGAGAGTAGGCGGCCAAGAGACCCAGTACTTC.

This clonotype was counted only a few times. J is TRBJ2-1 and V is TRBV12-3 or TRBV12-4; perhaps TRBD2 as D (6 bases). The ends were cut back, 5 bases at V and 5 bases at J, with 7 bases in the middle. This CDR3 has 12 residues. The CDR3: CASSGGNNEQFF. In nucleotides, the CDR3 is TGTGCCAGCAGTGGGGGGAACAATGAGCAGTTCTTC.

The chain links TRBV20-1 to TRBJ2-3; 8 bases match TRBD1. Germline trimming cut 6 bases from V and 0 bases from J; bases unmatched to any gene: 8. Germline CDR1 and CDR2: DFQATT and SNEGSKA (reference sequence). The CDR3 is 15 residues long. The CDR3, as DNA: TGCAGTGCACCGACAGGGGACGGTAGCACAGATACGCAGTATTTT. It specifies CSAPTGDGSTDTQYF.

This clonotype was counted once. This chain uses TRBV20-1 with TRBJ2-3; D is possibly TRBD1 or TRBD2 (5 bases each). V lost 7 bases to trimming and J lost 0 bases, with 20 bases between them. Germline CDR1 and CDR2: DFQATT and SNEGSKA (reference sequence). CDR3 length: 16 residues. The CDR3 bases are TGCAGTGTCCCACCTACCGGGACGGGGAGCACAGATACGCAGTATTTT. Translation gives CSVPPTGTGSTDTQYF.

On this clonotype itself: One end of the junction fails to match germline, which may point to a read error. This chain connects TRBV7-3 to TRBJ2-2, with D perhaps matching TRBD1 or TRBD2 (6 bases each). This CDR3 is built from 16 residues. Per the germline V gene, CDR1 is SGHTA and CDR2 is FQGTGA. The CDR3 sequence is CASSITGGLNTGELFF. The CDR3 nucleotides are TGTGCCAGCAGCATAACTGGGGGGCTGAACACCGGGGAGCTGTTTTTT.

The J gene is TRBJ2-5, the V gene TRBV27; D is tentatively TRBD1 or TRBD2 (5 bases each). V was trimmed by 2 bases and J by 2 bases, leaving 18 bases between them. The CDR3 extends over 17 amino acids. The germline gives CDR1 MNHEY, CDR2 SMNVEV (reference sequence). CDR3 sequence (DNA): TGTGCCAGCAGTTTAGAAGGCGGCCGGGACCTACAAGAGACCCAGTACTTC. Protein sequence: CASSLEGGRDLQETQYF.

Many counts were recorded for this clonotype. The genes are TRBV29-1 and TRBJ2-1; no reliable D call. CDR1 is SQVTM and CDR2 is ANQGSEA in the germline V gene. V gave up 5 bases and J gave up 6 bases, with 20 bases separating them. This CDR3 has 15 amino acids. In DNA, the CDR3 is TGCAGCGTTCAGTATCGACCCCCCAGTCCCAATGAGCAGTTCTTC. Protein product: CSVQYRPPSPNEQFF.

This clonotype was counted only a few times. The CDR3 DNA sequence: TGTGCCAGCAGCGTAGGGGGACAGGGATCGATTGAAAAACTGTTTTTT. This codes for CASSVGGQGSIEKLFF. The gene calls are TRBV9 and TRBJ1-4, with 9 positions matching TRBD1. Germline CDR1 is SGDLS and CDR2 is YYNGEE. The CDR3 runs 16 residues. Unmatched junction bases numbered 7, after V lost 0 bases and J lost 7 bases.